The source of this TCR beta chain is a study of blood T cell repertoires in COVID-19. Study summary: Samples taken during acute and convalescent COVID-19 were collected in the United States, Italy and Spain. In each case, the material was cDNA or gDNA derived from T cells, B-cell-depleted T cells, or PBMCs.

The CDR3 has 16 residues. Germline V gives CDR1 SGHDT, CDR2 YYEEEE. Trimming shortened V by 1 base and J by 4 bases, and 16 bases separated the two germline ends. This clone was found a few times. As originally analysed: Nucleated cell counts were estimated from reference gene primer amplification. The table came from immunoSEQ multiplex PCR; TCRdb's copy has only in-frame clones and leaves some out. V and J calls and clone size are those listed in that table; D and trimming were worked out from the DNA. In the table there are approximately 210,000 clones, under 90% of which are singletons. The chain uses TRBV5-6 and TRBJ2-3; D not certain. The source material was peripheral blood. The source is a man aged 25 to 40 with active or convalescent COVID-19. The DNA for the CDR3 is TGTGCCAGCAGCTTGAGCGCAGTACGAGTCGCAGATACGCAGTATTTT. This translates into CASSLSAVRVADTQYF. The whole variable domain, remainder taken from reference TRBV5-6 and TRBJ2-3, is DAGVTQSPTHLIKTRGQQVTLRCSPKSGHDTVSWYQQALGQGPQFIFQYYEEEERQRGNFPDRFSGHQFPNYSSELNVNALLLGDSALYLCASSLSAVRVADTQYFGPGTRLTVL.